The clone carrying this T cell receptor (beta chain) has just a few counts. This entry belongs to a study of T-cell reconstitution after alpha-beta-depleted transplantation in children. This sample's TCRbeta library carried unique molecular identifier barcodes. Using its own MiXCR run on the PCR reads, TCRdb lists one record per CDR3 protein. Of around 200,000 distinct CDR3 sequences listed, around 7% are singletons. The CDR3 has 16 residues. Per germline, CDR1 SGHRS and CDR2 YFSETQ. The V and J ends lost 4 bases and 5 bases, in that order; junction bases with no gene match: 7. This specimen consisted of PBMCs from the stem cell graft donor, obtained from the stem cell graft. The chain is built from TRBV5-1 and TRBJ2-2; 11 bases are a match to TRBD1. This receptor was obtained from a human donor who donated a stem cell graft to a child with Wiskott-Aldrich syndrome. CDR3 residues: CASSQGQGDATGELFF. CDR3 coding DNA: TGCGCCAGCAGCCAGGGACAGGGGGACGCAACCGGGGAGCTGTTTTTT.